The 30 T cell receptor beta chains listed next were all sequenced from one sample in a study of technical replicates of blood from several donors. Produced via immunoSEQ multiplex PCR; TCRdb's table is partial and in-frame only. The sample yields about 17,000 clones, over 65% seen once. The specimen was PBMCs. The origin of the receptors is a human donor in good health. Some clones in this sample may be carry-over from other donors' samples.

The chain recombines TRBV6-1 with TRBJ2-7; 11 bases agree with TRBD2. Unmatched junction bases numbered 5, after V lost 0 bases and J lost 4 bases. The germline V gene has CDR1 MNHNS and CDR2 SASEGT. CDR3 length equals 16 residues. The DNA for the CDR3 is TGTGCCAGCAGTGAAGCACTAGCGGGAGTAGTGTACGAGCAGTACTTC. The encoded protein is CASSEALAGVVYEQYF.

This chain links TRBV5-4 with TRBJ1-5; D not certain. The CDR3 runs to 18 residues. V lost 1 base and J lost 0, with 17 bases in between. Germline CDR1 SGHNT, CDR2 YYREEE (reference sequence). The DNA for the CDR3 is TGTGCCAGCAGCTTGCGTGAGTCCCGATATTATAGCAATCAGCCCCAGCATTTT. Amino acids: CASSLRESRYYSNQPQHF.

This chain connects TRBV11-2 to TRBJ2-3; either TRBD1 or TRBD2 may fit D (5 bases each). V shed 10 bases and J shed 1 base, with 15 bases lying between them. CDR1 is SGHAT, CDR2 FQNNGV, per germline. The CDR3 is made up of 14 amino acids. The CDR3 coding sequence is TGTGCCACCAGAGGGGCCGAACGCACAGATACGCAGTATTTT. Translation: CATRGAERTDTQYF.

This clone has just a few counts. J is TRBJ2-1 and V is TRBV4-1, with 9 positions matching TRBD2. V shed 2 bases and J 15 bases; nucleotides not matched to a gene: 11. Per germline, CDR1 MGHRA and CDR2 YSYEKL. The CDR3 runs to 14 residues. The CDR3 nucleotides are TGCGCCAGCAGCCAAAGAACACCGGGACTAGCCCTGTTCTTC. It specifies CASSQRTPGLALFF.

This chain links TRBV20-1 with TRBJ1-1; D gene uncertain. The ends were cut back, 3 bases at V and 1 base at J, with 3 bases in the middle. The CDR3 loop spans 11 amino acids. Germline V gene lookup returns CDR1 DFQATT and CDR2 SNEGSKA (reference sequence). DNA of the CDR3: TGCAGTGCTAGCCAGAACACTGAAGCTTTCTTT. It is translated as CSASQNTEAFF.

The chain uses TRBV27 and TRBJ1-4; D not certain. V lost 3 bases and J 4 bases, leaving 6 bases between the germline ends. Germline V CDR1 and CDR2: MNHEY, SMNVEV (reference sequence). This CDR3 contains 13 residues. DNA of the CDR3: TGTGCCAGCAGTTTCGGGATTAATGAAAAACTGTTTTTT. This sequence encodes CASSFGINEKLFF.

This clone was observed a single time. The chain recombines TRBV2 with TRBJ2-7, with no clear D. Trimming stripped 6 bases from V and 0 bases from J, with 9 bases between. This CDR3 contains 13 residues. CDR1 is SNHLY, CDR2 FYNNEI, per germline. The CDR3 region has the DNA TGTGCCAGCAGATCCGGGTACTCCTACGAGCAGTACTTC. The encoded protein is CASRSGYSYEQYF.

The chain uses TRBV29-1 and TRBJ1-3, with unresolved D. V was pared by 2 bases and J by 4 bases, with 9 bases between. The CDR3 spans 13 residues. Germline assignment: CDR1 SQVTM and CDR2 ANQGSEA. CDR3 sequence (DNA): TGCAGCGTTGAAACTCGGTTAGGAAACACCATATATTTT. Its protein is CSVETRLGNTIYF.

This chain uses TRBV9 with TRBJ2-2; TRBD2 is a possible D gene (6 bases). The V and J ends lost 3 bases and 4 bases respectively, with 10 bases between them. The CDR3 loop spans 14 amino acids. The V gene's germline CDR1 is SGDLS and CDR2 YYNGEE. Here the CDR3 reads CASSDPGLTGELFF. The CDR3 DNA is TGTGCCAGCAGCGACCCGGGACTCACCGGGGAGCTGTTTTTT.

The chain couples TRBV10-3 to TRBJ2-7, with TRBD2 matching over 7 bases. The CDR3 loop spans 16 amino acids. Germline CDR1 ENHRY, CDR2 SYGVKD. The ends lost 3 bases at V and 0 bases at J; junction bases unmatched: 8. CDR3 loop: CAISEPLAALSYEQYF. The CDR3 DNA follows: TGTGCCATCAGTGAACCCCTAGCGGCCCTCTCCTACGAGCAGTACTTC.

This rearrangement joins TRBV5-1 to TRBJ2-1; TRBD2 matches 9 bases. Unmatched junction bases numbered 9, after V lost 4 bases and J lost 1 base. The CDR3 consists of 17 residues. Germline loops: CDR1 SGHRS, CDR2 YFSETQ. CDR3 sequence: CASSGLGSGGSYNEQFF. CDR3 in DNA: TGCGCCAGCAGCGGCCTTGGTAGCGGGGGTTCCTACAATGAGCAGTTCTTC.

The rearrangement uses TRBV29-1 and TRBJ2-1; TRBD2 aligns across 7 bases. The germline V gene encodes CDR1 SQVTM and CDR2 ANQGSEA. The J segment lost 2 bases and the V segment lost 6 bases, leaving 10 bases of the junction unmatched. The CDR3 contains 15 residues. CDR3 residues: CSVPPGGPPYNEQFF. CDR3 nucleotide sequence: TGCAGCGTCCCGCCGGGGGGACCCCCCTACAATGAGCAGTTCTTC.

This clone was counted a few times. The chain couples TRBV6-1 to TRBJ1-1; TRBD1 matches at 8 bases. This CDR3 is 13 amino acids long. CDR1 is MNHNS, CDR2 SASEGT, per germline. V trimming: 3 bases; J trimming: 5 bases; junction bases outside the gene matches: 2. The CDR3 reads CASSEQGATEAFF. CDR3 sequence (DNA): TGTGCCAGCAGTGAGCAGGGGGCTACTGAAGCTTTCTTT.

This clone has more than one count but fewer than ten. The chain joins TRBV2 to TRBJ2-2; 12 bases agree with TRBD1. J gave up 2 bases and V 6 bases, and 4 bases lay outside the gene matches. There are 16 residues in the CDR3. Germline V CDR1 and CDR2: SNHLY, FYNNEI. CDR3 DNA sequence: TGTGCCAGCAGCGCGGGACAGGGGGCAAACACCGGGGAGCTGTTTTTT. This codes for CASSAGQGANTGELFF.

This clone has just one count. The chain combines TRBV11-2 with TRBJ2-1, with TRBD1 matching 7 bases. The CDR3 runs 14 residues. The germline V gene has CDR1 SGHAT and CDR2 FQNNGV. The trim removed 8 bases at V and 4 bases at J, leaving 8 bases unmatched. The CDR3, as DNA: TGTGCCAGCGGACGACAGGGTGGGTACAATGAGCAGTTCTTC. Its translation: CASGRQGGYNEQFF.

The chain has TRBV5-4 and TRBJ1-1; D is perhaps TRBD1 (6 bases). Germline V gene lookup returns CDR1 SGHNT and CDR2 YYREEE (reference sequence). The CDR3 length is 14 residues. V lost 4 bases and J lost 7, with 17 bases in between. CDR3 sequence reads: CASSNRVGSGEAFF. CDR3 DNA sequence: TGTGCCAGCAGCAACAGGGTCGGAAGTGGTGAAGCTTTCTTT.

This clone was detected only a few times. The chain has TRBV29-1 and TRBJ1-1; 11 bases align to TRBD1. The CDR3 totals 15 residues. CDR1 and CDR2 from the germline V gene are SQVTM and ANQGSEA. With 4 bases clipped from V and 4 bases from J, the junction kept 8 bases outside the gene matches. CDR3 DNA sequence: TGCAGCGTTGGGGGCGTAGGGACAGGGGGCACTGAAGCTTTCTTT. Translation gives CSVGGVGTGGTEAFF.

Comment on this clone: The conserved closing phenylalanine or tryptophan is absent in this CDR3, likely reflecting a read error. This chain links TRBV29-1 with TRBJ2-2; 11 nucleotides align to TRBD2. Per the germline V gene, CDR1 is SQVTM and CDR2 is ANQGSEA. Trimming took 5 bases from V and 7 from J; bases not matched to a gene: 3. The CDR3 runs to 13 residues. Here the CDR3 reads CSVKTSGDGELFS. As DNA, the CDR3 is TGCAGCGTTAAGACTAGCGGGGACGGGGAGCTGTTTTCT.

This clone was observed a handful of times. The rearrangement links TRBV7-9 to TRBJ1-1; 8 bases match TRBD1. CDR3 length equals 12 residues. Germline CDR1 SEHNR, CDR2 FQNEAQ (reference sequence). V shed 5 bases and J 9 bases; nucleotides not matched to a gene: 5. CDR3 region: CASSPQGEKAFF. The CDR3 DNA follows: TGTGCCAGCAGCCCACAGGGGGAGAAAGCTTTCTTT. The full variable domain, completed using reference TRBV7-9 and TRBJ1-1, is DTGVSQNPRHKITKRGQNVTFRCDPISEHNRLYWYRQTLGQGPEFLTYFQNEAQLEKSRLLSDRFSAERPKGSFSTLEIQRTEQGDSAMYLCASSPQGEKAFFGQGTRLTVV.

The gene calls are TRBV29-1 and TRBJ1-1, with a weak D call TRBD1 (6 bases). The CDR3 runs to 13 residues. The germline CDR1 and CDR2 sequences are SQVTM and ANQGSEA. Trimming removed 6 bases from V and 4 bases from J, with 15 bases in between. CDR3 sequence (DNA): TGCAGCGTCCACACCAGGGGCGGCACTGAAGCTTTCTTT. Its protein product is CSVHTRGGTEAFF.

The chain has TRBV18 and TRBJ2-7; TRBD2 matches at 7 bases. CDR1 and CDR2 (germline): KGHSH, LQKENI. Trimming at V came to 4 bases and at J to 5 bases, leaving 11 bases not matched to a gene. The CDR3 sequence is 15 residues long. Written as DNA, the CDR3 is TGTGCCAGCTCACGTCCCGGACTAGAACGAAACGAGCAGTACTTC. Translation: CASSRPGLERNEQYF. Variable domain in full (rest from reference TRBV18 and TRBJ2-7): NAGVMQNPRHLVRRRGQEARLRCSPMKGHSHVYWYRQLPEEGLKFMVYLQKENIIDESGMPKERFSAEFPKEGPSILRIQQVVRGDSAAYFCASSRPGLERNEQYFGPGTRLTVT.

The CDR3 sequence: CASSLGQANTEAFF. The CDR3 nucleotides are TGCGCCAGCAGCCTCGGACAGGCGAACACTGAAGCTTTCTTT. The genes are TRBV5-1 and TRBJ1-1, with TRBD1 identical over 7 bases. The CDR3 covers 14 residues. CDR1 is SGHRS and CDR2 is YFSETQ in the germline V gene. Trimming cost V 4 bases and J 1 base; bases outside gene matches: 4.

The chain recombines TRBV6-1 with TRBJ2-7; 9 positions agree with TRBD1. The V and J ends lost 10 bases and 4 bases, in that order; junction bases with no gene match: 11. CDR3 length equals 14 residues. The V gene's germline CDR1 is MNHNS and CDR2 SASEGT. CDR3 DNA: TGTGCCACCACCCTACAGGGGGCGGCGTACGAGCAGTACTTC. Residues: CATTLQGAAYEQYF.

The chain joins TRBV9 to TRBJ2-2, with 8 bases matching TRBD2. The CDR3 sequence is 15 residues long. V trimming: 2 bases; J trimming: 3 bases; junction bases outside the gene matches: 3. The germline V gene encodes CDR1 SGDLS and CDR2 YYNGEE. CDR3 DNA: TGTGCCAGCAGCGTTGGACTAGCAGACACCGGGGAGCTGTTTTTT. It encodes CASSVGLADTGELFF.

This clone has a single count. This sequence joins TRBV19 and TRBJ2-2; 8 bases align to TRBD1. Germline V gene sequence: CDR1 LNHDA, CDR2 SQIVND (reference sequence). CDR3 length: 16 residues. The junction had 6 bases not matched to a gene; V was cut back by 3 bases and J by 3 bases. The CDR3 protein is CASSIFRTGHTGELFF. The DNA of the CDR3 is TGTGCCAGTAGTATTTTCCGGACAGGGCACACCGGGGAGCTGTTTTTT.

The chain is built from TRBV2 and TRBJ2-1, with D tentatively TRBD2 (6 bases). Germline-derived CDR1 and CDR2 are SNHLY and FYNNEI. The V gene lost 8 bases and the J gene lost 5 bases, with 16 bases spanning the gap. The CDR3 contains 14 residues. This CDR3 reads CASARWGEDNEQFF. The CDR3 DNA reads TGTGCCAGCGCCCGATGGGGGGAGGACAATGAGCAGTTCTTC.

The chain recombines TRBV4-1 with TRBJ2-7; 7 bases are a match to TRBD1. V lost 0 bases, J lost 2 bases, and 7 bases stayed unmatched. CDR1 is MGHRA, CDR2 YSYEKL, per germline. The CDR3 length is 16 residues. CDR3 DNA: TGCGCCAGCAGCCAAGAGGGGTGGGACAGTGCCTACGAGCAGTACTTC. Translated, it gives CASSQEGWDSAYEQYF.

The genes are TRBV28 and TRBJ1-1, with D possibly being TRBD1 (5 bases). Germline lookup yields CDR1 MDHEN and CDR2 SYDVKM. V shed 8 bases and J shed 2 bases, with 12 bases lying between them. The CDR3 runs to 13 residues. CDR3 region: CASGAEDNTEAFF. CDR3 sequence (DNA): TGTGCCAGCGGGGCAGAGGATAACACTGAAGCTTTCTTT.

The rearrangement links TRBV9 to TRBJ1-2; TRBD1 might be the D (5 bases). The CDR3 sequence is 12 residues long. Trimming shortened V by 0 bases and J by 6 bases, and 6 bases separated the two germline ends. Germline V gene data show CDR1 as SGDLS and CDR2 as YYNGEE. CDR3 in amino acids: CASSVEGNGYTF. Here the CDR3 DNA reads TGTGCCAGCAGCGTAGAGGGGAATGGCTACACCTTC.

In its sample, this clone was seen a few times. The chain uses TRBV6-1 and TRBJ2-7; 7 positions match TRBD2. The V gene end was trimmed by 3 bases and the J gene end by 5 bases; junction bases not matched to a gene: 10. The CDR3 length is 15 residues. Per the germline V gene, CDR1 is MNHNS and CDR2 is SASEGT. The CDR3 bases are TGTGCCAGCAGTGATGGGGCGGGAGCCCCGCACGAGCAGTACTTC. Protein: CASSDGAGAPHEQYF.